Listed here are 27 T cell receptor beta chains from one sample, sequenced in a study of post-analysis software for immune sequencing data. Overall study findings and caveats: Elevated frequency relative to controls characterized four or five TRBV segments in patients, TRBV5-6, TRBV5-1 and TRBV20-1 among them.

Unique molecular identifiers tagged the TCR beta cDNA libraries. TCRdb re-analysed the PCR reads in MiXCR, keeping a single row per CDR3 protein. Here the sample spans about 460,000 distinct CDR3 sequences, around 40% being singletons. Their target antigens are unknown. Material for sequencing was blood. The receptors originated from a girl between 5 and 17 years old with multiple sclerosis.

This chain connects TRBV7-2 to TRBJ1-2, with 8 bases lining up with TRBD1. V shed 2 bases and J 8 bases; nucleotides not matched to a gene: 7. The germline V gene encodes CDR1 SGHTA and CDR2 FQGNSA. The CDR3 runs 14 residues. The CDR3 DNA reads as TGTGCCAGCAGCTTATCCCTGACAGGGGTCGGCTACACCTTC. Its translation is CASSLSLTGVGYTF.

This chain joins TRBV6-1 and TRBJ1-5, with TRBD1 matching over 7 bases. Germline CDR1 is MNHNS and CDR2 is SASEGT. CDR3 length: 13 amino acids. V trimming: 7 bases; J trimming: 2 bases; junction bases outside the gene matches: 2. As DNA, the CDR3 is TGTGCCAGCAACGGACAGGGCAATCAGCCCCAGCATTTT. It encodes CASNGQGNQPQHF.

This chain connects TRBV7-9 to TRBJ1-4, with TRBD1 matching over 9 bases. The ends lost 10 bases at V and 5 bases at J; junction bases unmatched: 5. Germline V gene data show CDR1 as SEHNR and CDR2 as FQNEAQ (reference sequence). This CDR3 contains 13 residues. CDR3 loop: CATRDRANEKLFF. For the CDR3, the DNA is TGTGCCACCAGGGACAGGGCCAATGAAAAACTGTTTTTT.

The J gene is TRBJ2-1, the V gene TRBV28, with a tentative D call TRBD2 (6 bases). Per germline, CDR1 MDHEN and CDR2 SYDVKM. Trimming removed 8 bases from V and 6 bases from J, with 20 bases in between. The CDR3 spans 15 residues. Here the CDR3 reads CASYTGTAQVNEQFF. The CDR3 coding sequence is TGTGCCAGCTACACCGGGACTGCCCAAGTCAATGAGCAGTTCTTC.

This clonotype was seen a few times. The gene calls are TRBV29-1 and TRBJ1-5, with a tentative D call TRBD1 (6 bases). CDR1 is SQVTM and CDR2 is ANQGSEA in the germline V gene. V was shortened by 4 bases and J by 0 bases, with 10 bases between the two germline ends. The CDR3 consists of 14 residues. CDR3 residues: CSVGTVPSNQPQHF. The CDR3 DNA sequence: TGCAGCGTTGGGACAGTCCCTAGCAATCAGCCCCAGCATTTT.

The sample holds one count of this clonotype. V usage is TRBV5-1 and J usage is TRBJ2-1; D unclear. The V and J ends lost 0 bases and 2 bases respectively, with 9 bases between them. The germline V gene encodes CDR1 SGHRS and CDR2 YFSETQ. This CDR3 has 15 residues. CDR3 in amino acids: CASSLELDAYNEQFF. Written as DNA, the CDR3 is TGCGCCAGCAGCTTGGAATTGGATGCCTACAATGAGCAGTTCTTC.

The chain employs TRBV29-1 and TRBJ2-5, with D possibly matching TRBD1 (5 bases). Germline CDR1 SQVTM, CDR2 ANQGSEA. V was clipped by 7 bases and J by 4 bases, with 13 bases between them. The CDR3 has 12 amino acids. In DNA, the CDR3 is TGCAGCGGATACAGGACCCGAGAGACCCAGTACTTC. It is translated as CSGYRTRETQYF.

This chain joins TRBV28 and TRBJ2-1; D is possibly TRBD1 or TRBD2 (5 bases each). CDR1 is MDHEN and CDR2 is SYDVKM in the germline V gene. The germline V and J ends were trimmed by 3 bases and 9 bases, with 24 bases remaining between them. The CDR3 has 17 residues. CDR3 DNA sequence: TGTGCCAGCAGTTTGGGGGAATGGCCAGAGGATCGGATTGAGCAGTTCTTC. This gives the protein CASSLGEWPEDRIEQFF.

The chain links TRBV20-1 to TRBJ2-5; 7 nucleotides agree with TRBD1. The better agreement between TRBJ2-7 and the DNA end casts doubt on the J call. This CDR3 is 15 amino acids long. CDR1 is DFQATT, CDR2 SNEGSKA, per germline (reference sequence). CDR3 in amino acids: CSARANRGHSLEQYF. In DNA form, the CDR3 reads TGCAGTGCTAGGGCCAACAGGGGTCACTCCCTCGAGCAGTACTTC.

The rearrangement links TRBV5-1 to TRBJ2-3; D ambiguous. Trimming left V 3 bases short and J 2 bases short, with 10 bases between. Germline assignment: CDR1 SGHRS and CDR2 YFSETQ. The CDR3 loop spans 14 amino acids. The CDR3 nucleotides are TGCGCCAGCAGCTCCCGCGAGGTCACAGATACGCAGTATTTT. This translates into CASSSREVTDTQYF. Based on the CDR3 plus reference TRBV5-1 and TRBJ2-3, the full variable domain is KAGVTQTPRYLIKTRGQQVTLSCSPISGHRSVSWYQQTPGQGLQFLFEYFSETQRNKGNFPGRFSGRQFSNSRSEMNVSTLELGDSALYLCASSSREVTDTQYFGPGTRLTVL.

The table lists this clonotype with a count of one. The CDR3 protein is CASSVGTDANYGYTF. The CDR3 region has the DNA TGCGCCAGCAGCGTAGGAACGGATGCTAACTATGGCTACACCTTC. The gene calls are TRBV5-1 and TRBJ1-2, with D uncertain. V was shortened by 4 bases and J by 0 bases, with 13 bases between the two germline ends. Germline V lookup: CDR1 SGHRS, CDR2 YFSETQ. CDR3 length equals 15 residues.

The chain employs TRBV6-5 and TRBJ2-7; 10 bases are a match to TRBD1. CDR3 length: 15 residues. Germline CDR1 and CDR2: MNHEY and SVGAGI. Trimming cost V 7 bases and J 0 bases; bases outside gene matches: 6. The CDR3: CASNDRGLSSYEQYF. CDR3 nucleotide sequence: TGTGCCAGCAATGACAGGGGGCTGAGCTCCTACGAGCAGTACTTC.

This clonotype occurred a few times. The genes are TRBV4-1 and TRBJ2-3; no clear D gene. Germline CDR1 and CDR2: MGHRA and YSYEKL. Trimming left V 2 bases short and J 1 base short, with 10 bases between. This CDR3 is 15 amino acids long. This CDR3 is CASSQLGLGTDTQYF. CDR3 DNA: TGCGCCAGCAGCCAACTGGGTTTGGGCACAGATACGCAGTATTTT.

Only a few counts were recorded for this clonotype. The chain has TRBV29-1 and TRBJ2-1, with TRBD1 as a possible D gene (5 bases). CDR1 is SQVTM, CDR2 ANQGSEA, per germline. V lost 3 bases, J lost 9 bases, and 15 bases lay in between. The CDR3 contains 13 residues. CDR3: CSVEVIGVGEQFF. CDR3 in DNA: TGCAGCGTTGAGGTCATAGGGGTGGGTGAGCAGTTCTTC.

The genes are TRBV20-1 and TRBJ1-1; 9 nucleotides match TRBD1. The CDR3 spans 14 residues. Germline CDR1 DFQATT, CDR2 SNEGSKA (reference sequence). V lost 1 base and J lost 6; bases outside the gene matches: 6. CDR3 in DNA: TGCAGTGCTAGAGCGACAGGGGGTTTCCCTGAAGCTTTCTTT. Its protein is CSARATGGFPEAFF.

The V and J genes are TRBV6-2 or TRBV6-3 and TRBJ2-7, with D unresolved. CDR3 length: 15 residues. Germline V gene data show CDR1 as MNHEY and CDR2 as SVGEGT. V shed 8 bases and J shed 0 bases, with 17 bases lying between them. The CDR3, as DNA: TGTGCCAGCGGCACACCGGACCGCCCCTCCTACGAGCAGTACTTC. Protein sequence: CASGTPDRPSYEQYF.

J is TRBJ1-1 and V is TRBV6-6; D remains ambiguous. With 3 bases removed from V and 8 bases from J, the gap between germline ends came to 10 bases. This CDR3 comprises 12 residues. In germline, CDR1 is MNHNY, CDR2 SVGAGI (reference sequence). The CDR3 DNA is TGTGCCAGCAGTTATGGGGAATACGAAGCTTTCTTT. Translating gives CASSYGEYEAFF.

The chain uses TRBV28 and TRBJ2-1, with TRBD2 as a possible D gene (6 bases). The CDR3 contains 14 residues. The germline gives CDR1 MDHEN, CDR2 SYDVKM. Deletions cut 2 bases from V and 7 bases from J, with 12 bases between. This chain's CDR3 is CASSLTLAWNEQFF. The CDR3 DNA reads as TGTGCCAGCAGTTTAACCCTAGCGTGGAATGAGCAGTTCTTC.

This chain links TRBV5-1 with TRBJ2-1; 8 bases are shared with TRBD2. CDR3 length equals 13 residues. Trimming at V came to 3 bases and at J to 8 bases, leaving 4 bases not matched to a gene. The germline V gene encodes CDR1 SGHRS and CDR2 YFSETQ. The CDR3 nucleotides read TGCGCCAGCAGCTCGGGGACTAGTTATGAGCAGTTCTTC. As protein: CASSSGTSYEQFF. Supplemented by reference TRBV5-1 and TRBJ2-1, the full variable domain reads KAGVTQTPRYLIKTRGQQVTLSCSPISGHRSVSWYQQTPGQGLQFLFEYFSETQRNKGNFPGRFSGRQFSNSRSEMNVSTLELGDSALYLCASSSGTSYEQFFGPGTRLTVL.

The chain recombines TRBV29-1 with TRBJ2-1; no clear D gene. The CDR3 is 13 amino acids. Germline CDR1 and CDR2: SQVTM and ANQGSEA. Between the trimmed V and J ends, which lost 0 bases and 9 bases, there was a span of 12 bases. CDR3 sequence: CSVEESPFAEQFF. Here the CDR3 DNA reads TGCAGCGTTGAAGAGTCCCCATTCGCTGAGCAGTTCTTC.

A single count supports this clonotype. The rearrangement joins TRBV5-1 to TRBJ2-1; 8 positions match TRBD2. The CDR3 runs 17 residues. Germline loops: CDR1 SGHRS, CDR2 YFSETQ. V shed 4 bases, J shed 2 bases, and the junction held 11 bases outside the gene matches. The CDR3 coding sequence is TGCGCCAGCAGCCCGGGAGTTAGCGGGGTCCCCTACAATGAGCAGTTCTTC. Translated, it gives CASSPGVSGVPYNEQFF.

Notes on this clonotype: A much larger clone is a single base away; this may be a read error. This sequence joins TRBV4-1 and TRBJ2-5, with D maybe TRBD1 (6 bases). The J call may be faulty, since TRBJ2-1 better matches the DNA end. Germline-derived CDR1 and CDR2 are MGHRA and YSYEKL. This CDR3 comprises 16 residues. The DNA for the CDR3 is TGCGCCAGCAGCCCACCGGACAGAATCAGCCAAGAGACCCAGTTCTTC. Translation: CASSPPDRISQETQFF.

Comments on this clonotype: The junction departs from germline at one end; a sequencing error may be responsible. The chain links TRBV29-1 to TRBJ1-2, with a tentative D call TRBD1 (5 bases). CDR1 is SQVTM and CDR2 is ANQGSEA in the germline V gene. This CDR3 comprises 12 residues. CDR3 loop: CSVEGTNYGHTF. The CDR3, as DNA: TGCAGCGTTGAGGGGACTAACTATGGCCACACCTTC.

This clonotype was counted a few times. The chain uses TRBV5-1 and TRBJ2-5, with 9 bases aligning to TRBD1. CDR3 length equals 14 residues. CDR1 and CDR2 from the germline V gene are SGHRS and YFSETQ. The junction had 4 bases not matched to a gene; V was cut back by 4 bases and J by 3 bases. The CDR3 DNA is TGCGCCAGCAGCGATGACAGGGGGGAAGAGACCCAGTACTTC. Protein product: CASSDDRGEETQYF.

This clonotype came up many times. The chain links TRBV15 to TRBJ2-7, with D unclear. The CDR3 sequence is 15 residues long. Germline lookup yields CDR1 LNHNV and CDR2 YYDKDF (reference sequence). The V end was cut by 1 base, the J end by 2 bases, with 12 bases between. CDR3 bases: TGTGCCACCAGCAGAGGGGAACAAGGGACCTACGAGCAGTACTTC. Amino acid sequence: CATSRGEQGTYEQYF. The whole variable domain, filled in from reference TRBV15 and TRBJ2-7, reads DAMVIQNPRYQVTQFGKPVTLSCSQTLNHNVMYWYQQKSSQAPKLLFHYYDKDFNNEADTPDNFQSRRPNTSFCFLDIRSPGLGDTAMYLCATSRGEQGTYEQYFGPGTRLTVT.

In its sample, this clonotype was seen a few times. The chain joins TRBV12-3 or TRBV12-4 to TRBJ2-7; 8 nucleotides match TRBD2. This CDR3 contains 16 residues. V was pared by 5 bases and J by 4 bases, with 13 bases of the junction left unmatched. The CDR3 bases are TGTGCCAGCAGTCGCTTACCCCCCCGCGGGAGGTACGAGCAGTACTTC. Its translation is CASSRLPPRGRYEQYF.

J is TRBJ1-4 and V is TRBV9; D not certain. Germline assignment: CDR1 SGDLS and CDR2 YYNGEE. V lost 0 bases, J lost 0 bases, and 9 bases lay in between. The length of the CDR3 is 16 residues. CDR3 amino acids: CASSVAQEATNEKLFF. CDR3 coding DNA: TGTGCCAGCAGCGTAGCACAAGAGGCAACTAATGAAAAACTGTTTTTT.